This T cell receptor beta chain emerged from a study of control samples from healthy donors and cancer patients. Trimming shortened V by 4 bases and J by 2 bases, and 12 bases separated the two germline ends. CDR1 MGHRA and CDR2 YSYEKL come from the germline V gene. The CDR3 has 14 residues. Data came from immunoSEQ multiplex PCR; TCRdb stores just in-frame clones and leaves some out. The table records about 160,000 clones, over 95% of them present only once. The genes are TRBV4-1 and TRBJ2-7; D might be TRBD2 (6 bases). The clonotype was recovered from a woman aged 25 to 45 in good health. The sample taken for sequencing was blood. CDR3 sequence (DNA): TGCGCCAGCAGCCGGGATAGCGGTACCTACGAGCAGTACTTC. The encoded protein is CASSRDSGTYEQYF.